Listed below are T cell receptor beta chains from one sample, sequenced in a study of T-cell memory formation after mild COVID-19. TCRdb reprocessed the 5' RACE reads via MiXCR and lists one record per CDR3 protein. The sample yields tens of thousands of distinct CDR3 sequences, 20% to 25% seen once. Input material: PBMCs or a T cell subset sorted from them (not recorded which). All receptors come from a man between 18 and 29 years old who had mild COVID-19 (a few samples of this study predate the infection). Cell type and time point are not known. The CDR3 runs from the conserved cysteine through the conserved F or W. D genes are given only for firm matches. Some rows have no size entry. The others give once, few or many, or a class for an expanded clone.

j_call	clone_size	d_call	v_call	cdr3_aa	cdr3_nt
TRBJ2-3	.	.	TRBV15	CATSGETQDSTDTQYF	TGTGCCACCAGCGGCGAGACTCAGGATAGCACAGATACGCAGTATTTT
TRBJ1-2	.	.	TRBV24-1	CATSDPEEGYTF	TGTGCCACCAGTGACCCAGAGGAGGGCTACACCTTC
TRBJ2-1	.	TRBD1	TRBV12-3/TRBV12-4	CASSLAGTGQPYNEQFF	TGTGCCAGCAGTTTAGCCGGGACAGGCCAGCCCTACAATGAGCAGTTCTTC
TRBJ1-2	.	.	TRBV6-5	CASSTYRAANYGYTF	TGTGCCAGCAGTACCTACAGGGCCGCTAACTATGGCTACACCTTC
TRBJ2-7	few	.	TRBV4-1	CASSQDRRGHADEQYF	TGCGCCAGCAGCCAAGATAGGCGGGGGCACGCAGACGAGCAGTACTTC
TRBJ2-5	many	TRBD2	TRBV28	CASSLGAPGLAGAYLQETQYF	TGTGCCAGCAGTTTGGGGGCGCCGGGACTAGCGGGGGCTTACCTCCAAGAGACCCAGTACTTC
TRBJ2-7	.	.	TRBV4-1	CASSQGLSYEQYF	TGCGCCAGCAGCCAAGGCCTAAGCTACGAGCAGTACTTC
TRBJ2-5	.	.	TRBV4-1	CASSQRSQGGRQETQYF	TGCGCCAGCAGCCAAAGAAGCCAGGGAGGACGGCAAGAGACCCAGTACTTC
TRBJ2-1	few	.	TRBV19	CASRKNNEQFF	TGTGCCAGTAGGAAAAATAATGAGCAGTTCTTC
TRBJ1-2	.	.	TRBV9	CASSAETGWDHGYTF	TGTGCCAGCAGCGCGGAGACAGGATGGGATCATGGCTACACCTTC
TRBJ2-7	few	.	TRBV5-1	CASSPPGASSYEQYF	TGCGCCAGCAGCCCTCCCGGGGCTAGCTCCTACGAGCAGTACTTC
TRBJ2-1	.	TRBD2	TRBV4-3	CASSQDGRLEGNEQFF	TGCGCCAGCAGCCAAGACGGGAGGCTTGAAGGAAATGAGCAGTTCTTC
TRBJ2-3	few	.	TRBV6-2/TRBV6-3	CATTTGLDTQYF	TGTGCCACCACAACAGGGTTAGATACGCAGTATTTT
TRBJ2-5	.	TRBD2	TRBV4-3	CASSQEWVTSGLQETQYF	TGCGCCAGCAGCCAAGAATGGGTAACTAGCGGCCTCCAAGAGACCCAGTACTTC
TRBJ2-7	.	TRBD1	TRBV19	CASSIDRGRVSEQYF	TGTGCCAGTAGTATCGACAGGGGAAGAGTTTCCGAGCAGTACTTC
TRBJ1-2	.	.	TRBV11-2	CASSYQTANYGYTF	TGTGCCAGCAGCTACCAGACAGCGAACTATGGCTACACCTTC
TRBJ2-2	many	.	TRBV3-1	CASSQAITVTANTGELFF	TGTGCCAGCAGCCAAGCGATTACGGTGACCGCGAACACCGGGGAGCTGTTTTTT
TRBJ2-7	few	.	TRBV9	CASSVQVNYEQYF	TGTGCCAGCAGCGTGCAGGTGAACTACGAGCAGTACTTC
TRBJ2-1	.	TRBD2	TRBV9	CASSVGTSGGDEQFF	TGTGCCAGCAGCGTAGGGACTAGCGGGGGGGATGAGCAGTTCTTC
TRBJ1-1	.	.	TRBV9	CASGYKDTEAFF	TGTGCCAGCGGTTATAAGGACACTGAAGCTTTCTTT
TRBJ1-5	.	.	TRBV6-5	CASSSGGSNQPKHF	TGTGCCAGCAGCTCCGGGGGTAGCAATCAGCCCAAGCATTTT
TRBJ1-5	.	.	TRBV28	CASSRGVGRNQPQHF	TGTGCCAGCAGCCGAGGGGTAGGGCGCAATCAGCCCCAGCATTTT
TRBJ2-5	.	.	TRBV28	CASRPGTPKETQYF	TGTGCCAGCAGACCGGGGACACCTAAAGAGACCCAGTACTTC
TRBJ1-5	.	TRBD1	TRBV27	CASSFMGTGPHPPNQPQHF	TGTGCCAGCAGTTTTATGGGGACAGGGCCGCACCCCCCCAATCAGCCCCAGCATTTT
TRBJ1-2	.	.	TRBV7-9	CASTAVYGYTF	TGTGCCAGCACGGCAGTCTATGGCTACACCTTC
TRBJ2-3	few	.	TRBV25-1	CASNSWGSSTDTQYF	TGTGCCAGCAATAGCTGGGGCAGCAGCACAGATACGCAGTATTTT
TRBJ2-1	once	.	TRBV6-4	CASSEVASGGEQFF	TGTGCCAGCAGTGAGGTAGCCTCTGGTGGTGAGCAGTTCTTC
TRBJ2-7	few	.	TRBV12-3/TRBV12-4	CASSLGGLLEDEQYF	TGTGCCAGCAGTTTAGGTGGGCTACTAGAGGACGAGCAGTACTTC
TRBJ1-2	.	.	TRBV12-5	CASGLVLRVTNYGYTF	TGTGCTAGTGGTTTGGTACTGCGGGTCACTAACTATGGCTACACCTTC
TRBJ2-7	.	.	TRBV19	CASSSGPGTEQYF	TGTGCCAGTAGTTCGGGGCCTGGGACCGAGCAGTACTTC
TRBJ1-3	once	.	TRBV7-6	CASSSIPGSGNTIYF	TGTGCCAGCAGCTCGATACCCGGCTCTGGAAACACCATATATTTT
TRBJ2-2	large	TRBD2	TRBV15	CATSRDVEVLASGGTGELFF	TGTGCCACCAGCAGAGATGTAGAGGTGTTGGCTAGCGGGGGGACCGGGGAGCTGTTTTTT
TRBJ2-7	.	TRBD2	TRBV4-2	CASSHSGGSSYEQYF	TGTGCCAGCAGCCACAGCGGGGGAAGCTCCTACGAGCAGTACTTC
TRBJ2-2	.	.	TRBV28	CASSIKTETTGELFF	TGTGCCAGCAGTATTAAGACAGAGACCACCGGGGAGCTGTTTTTT
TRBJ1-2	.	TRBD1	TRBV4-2	CASSQPGQGVYGYTF	TGTGCCAGCAGCCAGCCGGGACAGGGGGTCTATGGCTACACCTTC